Listed here is a single T cell receptor (beta chain). This clonotype was found many times. Its antigen remains unidentified. Per-base qualities were not stored, and no clone one base away is much larger. Including the terminal cysteine and phenylalanine, the CDR3 comprises 15 residues. Only the CDR3 portion is preserved as DNA: 45 bases, with reading frame beginning at the first base. V is cut back by 6 bases and J by 6 bases, with 13 bases in the junction unmatched. This sample was taken from a study of Graves' ophthalmopathy and Graves' hyperthyroidism listed by TCRdb under 2018. For the study in its entirety: Peripheral blood was collected at initial diagnosis, before any treatment. To tell Graves' ophthalmopathy apart from Graves' hyperthyroidism, and to predict which patients would progress to ophthalmopathy, the study relied on TCR beta repertoire signatures. In total, some 140 blood samples were TCR-sequenced: approximately 42 ophthalmopathy, roughly 77 hyperthyroidism and roughly 17 hyperthyroidism-to-ophthalmopathy patients. To explore V-J signatures distinguishing ophthalmopathy from hyperthyroidism, a discovery set of under 110 patients (about 43 ophthalmopathy, roughly 56 stable hyperthyroidism) was enrolled. An independent validation cohort comprised under 20 hyperthyroidism patients and over 15 patients who later progressed from hyperthyroidism to ophthalmopathy. In roughly six hyperthyroidism patients, the T-cell repertoire of thyroid tissue was compared with the T-cell repertoire of blood. Once sampling was done, hyperthyroidism patients were given methimazole at a starting dose of 30 mg daily, while ophthalmopathy patients were given high-dose intravenous methylprednisolone. The roughly 91 discovery patients were randomly divided into training and test sets at a 7:3 ratio.

Ophthalmopathy patients were characterized by moderately to severely active disease, a Clinical Activity Score of at least 3, a NOSPECS grade of at least 4, and a disease duration under 3 months. Patients were excluded if they had other autoimmune diseases, uncontrolled infections, pregnancy or lactation. Diagnosis was based on clinical symptoms, serum thyroxine, TRAb, thyroid ultrasound and orbital computed tomography. Using Ficoll-Paque density gradient centrifugation, PBMCs were isolated from 9.5 to 10 ml of fresh peripheral blood. Total RNA was extracted using Trizol reagent, and RNA quality was checked on an Agilent 2100 Bioanalyzer. For repertoire sequencing, the TCR beta CDR3 regions were amplified from RNA transcripts. A first-round RT-PCR used HTBI primers with the Qiagen OneStep RT-PCR kit, followed by a second-round multiplex PCR, size selection and purification. Libraries were sequenced paired-end with 100 bp reads on an Illumina HiSeq2000. The study's own analysis went as follows. SOAPnuke was used for read processing, and reads with adapters, uncalled bases, a mean Phred below 15, or no exact constant-primer or identifier match were discarded. COPE v1.2.5 was used to merge high-quality paired reads. Each unique nucleotide sequence was defined as a clonotype, and clonotypes were aligned to IMGT TRB V, D and J references with MiTCR v1.1. The analysis was limited to V-J combinations with a frequency above 0.0001, which together covered more than 98% of repertoires. For each V-J combination, a TCR clonal expansion and chaos score was defined as the ratio of F50 clonal expansion to chaos observed in the TCRdist matrix. Welch's t-statistics and random forest were used to narrow the features down to approximately 13 V-J combinations, which were then fed into a naive Bayes classifier. Thyroid-blood repertoire similarity was quantified with the Morisita-Horn index. TCRdb reworked the public reads: Q25 trimming with fastp, MiXCR clone assembly, productive beta chains retained. Each CDR3 protein gets just one entry, which takes the most common genes and DNA from the rows behind it. TCRdb's processing, not the authors', yielded these V and J calls. Here the sample has about 220,000 distinct CDR3 sequences; around a fifth occur a single time. The ten biggest clones cover 43% of the sample.

General findings and caveats noted by the study authors: In validation, the model predicted ophthalmopathy progression with 55% to 71% sensitivity and around 72% specificity; roughly 12 predicted patients were CT-confirmed with GO in a median of roughly 6.8 months. Most expanded thyroid clonotypes with a frequency above 0.001 also appeared in blood, which suggests that blood repertoires may reflect the immune response in the thyroid. Sample size was not statistically predetermined, and group allocation was not concealed from the investigators. In cross-validation, the 13-signature model distinguished ophthalmopathy from stable hyperthyroidism with less than 90% sensitivity and roughly 84% specificity, while in the test set the corresponding values were about 80% and 75%.

This clonotype was sampled from a woman between 50 and 59 years old with Graves' ophthalmopathy. Donor details come from another sample of the same person, matched by shared clones. Material for sequencing was peripheral blood. The chain is made from TRBV12-3 or TRBV12-4 and TRBJ2-5, and 7 junction bases match TRBD1. CDR3 reads: CASSYHTGQVKTQYF. The nucleotide sequence reads as follows: TGTGCCAGCAGCTACCATACCGGACAGGTGAAGACCCAGTACTTC.